This T cell receptor (beta chain) was obtained from a study of T cells after yellow fever vaccination. TCRdb used MiXCR to reprocess the 5' RACE reads, holding one entry per CDR3 protein. The repertoire holds fewer than 500,000 distinct CDR3 sequences, with approximately 19% as singletons. CDR1 and CDR2 (germline): SGHRS, YFSETQ. This CDR3 comprises 13 residues. The V and J ends lost 7 bases and 3 bases respectively, with 13 bases between them. The chain combines TRBV5-1 with TRBJ2-5, with D possibly matching TRBD1 (6 bases). The sequenced sample was PBMCs, obtained before the yellow fever booster vaccination. The TCR was taken from a man in his late teens or twenties who received the YFV17D yellow fever vaccine. In DNA, the CDR3 is TGCGCCAGCGGATTACAGGGTGAAGAGACCCAGTACTTC. Translating it yields CASGLQGEETQYF.